The sample holds many counts of the clone carrying this TCR beta chain. Its antigen is currently unknown. These data belong to a study of glioma-infiltrating T cells. Findings and caveats of the study: Above-expected tissue-blood divergence occurred in all gliomas, most in low-grade ones.

In germline, CDR1 is SNHLY, CDR2 FYNNEI. The CDR3 sequence is 14 residues long. Trimming shortened V by 8 bases and J by 3 bases, and 14 bases separated the two germline ends. TCR alpha and beta CDR3 regions were amplified from RNA using iRepertoire nested multiplex PCR. For one-step reverse transcription and amplification, 100-400 ng of tissue mRNA or PBMC total RNA was used. TCRdb used MiXCR to reprocess the multiplex PCR reads, holding one entry per CDR3 protein. The repertoire holds 150,000 to 200,000 distinct CDR3 sequences, 43% seen once, with 5% to 5.5% in the top ten. This receptor was identified in a human donor with low-grade glioma or glioblastoma, undergoing nonglioma brain surgery, or in good health (not recorded which). The chain links TRBV2 to TRBJ2-1, with a weak D call TRBD2 (6 bases). Source material: glioma tissue, nonneoplastic brain tissue, or PBMCs (not recorded which). The CDR3 protein is CASGGSSFYNEQFF. The CDR3 nucleotides read TGTGCCAGCGGGGGGAGCAGTTTCTACAATGAGCAGTTCTTC. The whole variable domain, filled in from reference TRBV2 and TRBJ2-1, reads EPEVTQTPSHQVTQMGQEVILRCVPISNHLYFYWYRQILGQKVEFLVSFYNNEISEKSEIFDDQFSVERPDGSNFTLKIRSTKLEDSAMYFCASGGSSFYNEQFFGPGTRLTVL.